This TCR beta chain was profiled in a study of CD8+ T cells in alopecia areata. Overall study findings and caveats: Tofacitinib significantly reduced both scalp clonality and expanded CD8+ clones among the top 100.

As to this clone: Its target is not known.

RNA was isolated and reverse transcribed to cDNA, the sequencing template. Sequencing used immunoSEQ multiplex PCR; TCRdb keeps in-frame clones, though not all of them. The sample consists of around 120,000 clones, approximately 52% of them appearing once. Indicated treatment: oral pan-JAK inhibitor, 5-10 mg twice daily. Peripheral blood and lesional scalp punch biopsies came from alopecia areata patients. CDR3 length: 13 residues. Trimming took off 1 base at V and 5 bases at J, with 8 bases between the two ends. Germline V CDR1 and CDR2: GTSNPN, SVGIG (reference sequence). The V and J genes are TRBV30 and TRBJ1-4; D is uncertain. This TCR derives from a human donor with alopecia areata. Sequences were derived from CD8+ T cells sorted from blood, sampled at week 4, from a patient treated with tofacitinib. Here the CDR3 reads CAWSGTENEKLFF. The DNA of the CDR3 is TGTGCCTGGAGTGGAACGGAGAATGAAAAACTGTTTTTT.